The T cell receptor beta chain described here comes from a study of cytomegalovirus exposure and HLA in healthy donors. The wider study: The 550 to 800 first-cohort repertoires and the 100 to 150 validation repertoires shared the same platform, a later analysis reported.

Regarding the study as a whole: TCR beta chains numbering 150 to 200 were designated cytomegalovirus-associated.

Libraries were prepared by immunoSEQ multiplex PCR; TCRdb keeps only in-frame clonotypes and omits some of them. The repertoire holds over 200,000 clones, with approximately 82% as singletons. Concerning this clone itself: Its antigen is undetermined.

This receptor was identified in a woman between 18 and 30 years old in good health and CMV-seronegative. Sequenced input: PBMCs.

CDR3 DNA sequence: TGTGCCAGCAGTCTCGCGGGGACGAACACCGGGGAGCTGTTTTTT. It translates to CASSLAGTNTGELFF. The chain employs TRBV2 and TRBJ2-2, with a possible D match to TRBD2 (6 bases). The germline V gene has CDR1 SNHLY and CDR2 FYNNEI. V was cut by 5 bases and J by 0 bases, with 10 bases left in between. There are 15 residues in the CDR3.